The 5 T cell receptor beta chains below were found in one sample sequenced in a study of shared clonotypes between healthy human individuals. Using immunoSEQ multiplex PCR, the repertoire was profiled, and TCRdb retains in-frame clones only, with some absent. Here the sample spans millions of clones, 90% to 95% being singletons. Sequencing was done on a sample of naive CD4+ T cells from PBMCs. Subset: CD45RA+ positively selected. The receptors originated from a young man in good health. Some clones in this sample may be carry-over from other donors' samples.

This clone was counted only a few times. The sample contains more than one DNA sequence encoding this CDR3. The chain combines TRBV7-9 with TRBJ1-1, with D unclear. In germline, CDR1 is SEHNR, CDR2 FQNEAQ (reference sequence). Trimming left V 3 bases short and J 1 base short, with 6 bases between. This CDR3 spans 13 amino acids. The CDR3 DNA reads as TGTGCCAGCAGCTTTAGTGGGAACACTGAAGCTTTCTTT. This sequence encodes CASSFSGNTEAFF.

This chain connects TRBV5-4 to TRBJ2-2; 9 nucleotides agree with TRBD1. CDR1 and CDR2 (germline): SGHNT, YYREEE (reference sequence). The CDR3 runs 16 residues. The J segment lost 7 bases and the V segment lost 4 bases, leaving 11 bases of the junction unmatched. CDR3: CASSPGGQGLGGELFF. The CDR3, as DNA: TGTGCCAGCAGCCCGGGGGGACAGGGCCTCGGCGGGGAGCTGTTTTTT.

With regard to this clone: This specimen includes other DNA sequences encoding the same CDR3. V is TRBV7-2 and J is TRBJ2-5, with D unresolved. The CDR3 contains 13 residues. The germline V gene has CDR1 SGHTA and CDR2 FQGNSA. V was trimmed by 5 bases and J by 4 bases, leaving 11 bases between them. CDR3 in DNA: TGTGCCAGCAGCCTAAGGACGGGAGAGACCCAGTACTTC. Translation: CASSLRTGETQYF.

The V gene is TRBV7-9, the J gene TRBJ1-4, with TRBD1 matching 10 bases. CDR1 SEHNR and CDR2 FQNEAQ come from the germline V gene (reference sequence). J was trimmed by 1 base and V by 1 base; bases with no gene match: 0. The length of the CDR3 is 16 residues. CDR3 protein: CASSLGDRGTNEKLFF. In DNA, the CDR3 is TGTGCCAGCAGCTTAGGGGACAGGGGAACTAATGAAAAACTGTTTTTT.

The rearrangement joins TRBV2 to TRBJ2-7; D is perhaps TRBD1 (5 bases). V lost 7 bases and J lost 2, with 12 bases in between. The CDR3 contains 13 residues. The V gene's germline CDR1 is SNHLY and CDR2 FYNNEI. CDR3 DNA sequence: TGTGCCAGCACTTCACCAGGGCCCTACGAGCAGTACTTC. The encoded protein is CASTSPGPYEQYF. Full variable domain (outside the CDR3, taken from reference TRBV2 and TRBJ2-7): EPEVTQTPSHQVTQMGQEVILRCVPISNHLYFYWYRQILGQKVEFLVSFYNNEISEKSEIFDDQFSVERPDGSNFTLKIRSTKLEDSAMYFCASTSPGPYEQYFGPGTRLTVT.